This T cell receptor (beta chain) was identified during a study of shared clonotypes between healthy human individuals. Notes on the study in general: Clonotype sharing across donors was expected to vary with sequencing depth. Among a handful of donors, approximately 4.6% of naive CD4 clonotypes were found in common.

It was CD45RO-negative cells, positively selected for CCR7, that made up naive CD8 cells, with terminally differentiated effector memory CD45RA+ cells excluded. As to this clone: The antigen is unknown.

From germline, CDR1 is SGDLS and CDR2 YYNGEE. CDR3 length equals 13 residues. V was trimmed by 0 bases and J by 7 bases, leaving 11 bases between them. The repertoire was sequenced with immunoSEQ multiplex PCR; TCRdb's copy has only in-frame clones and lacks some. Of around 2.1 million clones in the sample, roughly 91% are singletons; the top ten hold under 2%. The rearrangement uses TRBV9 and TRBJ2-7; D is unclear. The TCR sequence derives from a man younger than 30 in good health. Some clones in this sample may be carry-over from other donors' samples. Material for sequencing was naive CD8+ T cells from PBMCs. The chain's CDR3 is CASSVGSFREQYF. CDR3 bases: TGTGCCAGCAGCGTAGGATCCTTTCGGGAGCAGTACTTC.